The T cell receptor (beta chain) described here comes from a study of T cells in Graves' hyperthyroidism and ophthalmopathy. Study-wide findings and caveats: A model of 13 V-J features distinguished ophthalmopathy from stable hyperthyroidism.

Exclusion of patients followed from uncontrolled infection, other autoimmune disease, pregnancy or lactation. Clinical symptoms, serum thyroxine and TRAb, thyroid ultrasound and orbital computed tomography together formed the diagnostic basis. The CDR3 extends over 14 amino acids. Germline V gives CDR1 LNHDA, CDR2 SQIVND (reference sequence). V shed 7 bases and J 0 bases; nucleotides not matched to a gene: 5. In this sample, this clonotype turned up many times. Its specificity is not known. RNA transcripts served as the template for amplifying TCR beta CDR3 regions. HTBI primers were used for first-round RT-PCR of the TCR CDR3. TCRdb re-called the multiplex PCR reads with MiXCR, one entry per CDR3 protein. This sample has about 500,000 distinct CDR3 sequences, with roughly 45% found just once.

This chain joins TRBV19 and TRBJ1-1, with 7 bases matching TRBD1. The material sequenced was peripheral blood or thyroid tissue (not recorded which). This TCR was recovered from an adult woman with Graves' disease, either hyperthyroidism or ophthalmopathy (not recorded which). The chain's CDR3 is CASKPQGVNTEAFF. The CDR3 DNA reads as TGTGCCAGTAAACCCCAGGGGGTGAACACTGAAGCTTTCTTT.